This TCR beta chain came from a study of cytomegalovirus exposure and HLA in healthy donors. About the research overall: Both the 100 to 150 validation repertoires and the 666 first-cohort repertoires used the same platform, as reported by a later analysis. The study, taken as a whole, reports: The authors listed some 160 TCR beta chains as cytomegalovirus-associated.

Separation from the roughly 600-subject first cohort characterized the roughly 130-subject validation cohort, to which the donors belonged. In regard to this clone: Its cognate antigen is unknown.

The assay was immunoSEQ multiplex PCR, and TCRdb's table has in-frame clones only and misses some. The data show roughly 150,000 clones, roughly 90% seen once. The CDR3 sequence is 13 residues long. Looked up from germline, CDR1 is PRHDT and CDR2 is FYEKMQ (reference sequence). Deletions cut 6 bases from V and 1 base from J, with 10 bases between. J is TRBJ2-7 and V is TRBV13; no clear D gene. Sequencing was performed on PBMCs. This sequence originates from a woman aged 18-29 years in good health and CMV-seronegative. CDR3 DNA: TGTGCCAGCAGGGCCCCCCATTCCTACGAGCAGTACTTC. Translated: CASRAPHSYEQYF.